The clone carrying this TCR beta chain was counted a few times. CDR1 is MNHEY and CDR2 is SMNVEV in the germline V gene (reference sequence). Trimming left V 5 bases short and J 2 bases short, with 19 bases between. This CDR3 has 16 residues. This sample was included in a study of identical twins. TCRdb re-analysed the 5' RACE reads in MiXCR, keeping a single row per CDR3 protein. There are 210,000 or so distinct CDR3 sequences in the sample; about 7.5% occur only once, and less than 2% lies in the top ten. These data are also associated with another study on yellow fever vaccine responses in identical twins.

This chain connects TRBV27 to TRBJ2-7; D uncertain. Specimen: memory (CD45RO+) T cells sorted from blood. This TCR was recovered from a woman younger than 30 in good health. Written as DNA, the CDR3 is TGTGCCAGCAGTCCGCTGGACGCAAAGAAGACCTACGAGCAGTACTTC. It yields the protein CASSPLDAKKTYEQYF.